This T cell receptor (beta chain) originates from a study of blood T cell repertoires in COVID-19. Study-wide background: Italy, Spain and the United States were the sources of the convalescent and acute COVID-19 samples.

Sequencing used immunoSEQ multiplex PCR; TCRdb keeps in-frame clones, though not all of them. The sample lists 200,000 to 250,000 clones; more than 80% were seen once. With 6 bases removed from V and 0 bases from J, the gap between germline ends came to 9 bases. The CDR3 extends over 14 amino acids. Germline V gene sequence: CDR1 SGHVS, CDR2 FNYEAQ. The clonotype originates from a woman in her forties with acute COVID-19. The rearrangement links TRBV7-6 to TRBJ1-3; possibly TRBD1 for D (6 bases). Sequencing input: PBMCs or T cells enriched from blood (not recorded which). The CDR3 here is CASSIQGSGNTIYF. CDR3 DNA: TGTGCCAGCAGTATACAGGGCTCTGGAAACACCATATATTTT. The full variable domain, with the rest looked up from reference TRBV7-6 and TRBJ1-3, is GAGVSQSPRYKVTKRGQDVALRCDPISGHVSLYWYRQALGQGPEFLTYFNYEAQQDKSGLPNDRFSAERPEGSISTLTIQRTEQRDSAMYRCASSIQGSGNTIYFGEGSWLTVV.